This TCR beta chain derives from a study of T cell clonotyping in hematopoietic cell transplantation (dated by TCRdb to the early 2020s). For context, the study as a whole: In the study, around 130 blood samples were gathered from 35 consecutive transplant recipients and their related donors. Recruitment of patients was conducted between 2015 and early 2017, and follow-up was continued until September 2020 or death.

Between the V and J ends, shortened by 5 bases and 3 bases respectively, the junction contains 13 bases. CDR1 MDHEN and CDR2 SYDVKM are derived from the germline V gene. From its cysteine to its phenylalanine, the CDR3 spans 15 amino acids. Of all the DNA, just the CDR3 is kept, 45 bases in frame from base 1. The immunoSEQ assay, a bias-controlled multiplex PCR using V- and J-specific primers, was used to amplify TCR beta CDR3 regions from genomic DNA. In a second PCR step, the CDR3 amplicons were tagged with a proprietary barcode plus Illumina adapter sequences. An Illumina MiSeq instrument was used to sequence the CDR3 libraries. Processing in the source paper ran as follows. immunoSEQ Analyzer 3.0 was used for export and quality control, with R Bioconductor and Immunarch used for downstream analyses. Only productive rearrangements in the normalized downsampled data set were used to calculate repertoire metrics. In the normalized cohort, clonotypes with more than 5 templates were defined as pathologically expanded. The Inverse Simpson Index was used to measure repertoire diversity. CMV-specificity analyses were carried out on the non-normalized data set to capture all clonotypes. TCRdb re-hosts the immuneACCESS table, in-frame sequences only. Its copies lack some clones; in the studies checked, an unresolved V gene accounts for under half of them, and the cause for the rest is not known. V and J calls and clone size come straight from that table; D and trimming were deduced from the DNA. The sample table lists more than 65,000 clones, about 94% of them with a count of one. The ten most abundant clones make up more than 1.5% of the sample.

For this clone: The clone's antigen remains unknown. Base qualities are not provided; no much larger clone lies one nucleotide away.

What the study reported, not specific to this receptor: The sample size was limited and the cells went unsorted, which meant the CD4 and CD8 repertoire contributions could not be told apart. Broader posttransplant TCR repertoire diversity was predicted by donor and pretransplant recipient Inverse Simpson Index values. After transplant, TCR diversity in recipients dropped, and pathologically expanded clonotypes increased progressively from day 30 to day 180. Only a small fraction of recipient repertoires overlapped donor repertoires, with over 95% appearing de novo at the given depth.

Blood samples for TCR beta sequencing were provided by related transplant donors. Using Nuclei Lysis Solution, genomic DNA was extracted from unfractionated peripheral blood mononuclear cells that were either fresh or cryopreserved. This sequence originates from a man in his forties or fifties in good health. Some clones in this sample may be carry-over from other donors' samples. The sample comprised peripheral blood mononuclear cells. The rearrangement combines TRBV28 with TRBJ2-2, with the D gene too uncertain to name. The sequenced DNA is TGTGCCAGCAGTCTTCCCCCAGGCTACACCGGGGAGCTGTTTTTT. The resulting protein is CASSLPPGYTGELFF. This CDR3, with the reference TRBV28 and TRBJ2-2 proteins standing in past its ends, gives the full variable domain DVKVTQSSRYLVKRTGEKVFLECVQDMDHENMFWYRQDPGLGLRLIYFSYDVKMKEKGDIPEGYSVSREKKERFSLILESASTNQTSMYLCASSLPPGYTGELFFGEGSRLTVL.